This passage covers 26 T cell receptor beta chains from one sample sequenced in a study of T cell responses to AZD1222 COVID-19 vaccine. The data were produced by immunoSEQ multiplex PCR, yet TCRdb's version contains in-frame clones alone and is incomplete. The sample lists around 120,000 clones; 70% to 90% were seen once. The sequencing used peripheral blood, collected on day 0 of AZD1222 vaccination. These receptors all come from an adult in good health.

The chain has TRBV11-3 and TRBJ2-3; D might be TRBD1 (6 bases). V shed 2 bases and J shed 0 bases, with 15 bases lying between them. The CDR3 contains 17 residues. Germline assignment: CDR1 SGHNT and CDR2 YENEEA. Written as DNA, the CDR3 is TGTGCCAGCAGCTTACCTCGGTCAGGGGCTAGCACAGATACGCAGTATTTT. Translation gives CASSLPRSGASTDTQYF.

V gene TRBV5-1 combines with J gene TRBJ1-1; D uncertain. Germline CDR1 SGHRS, CDR2 YFSETQ. V lost 8 bases to trimming and J lost 1 base, with 12 bases between them. This CDR3 spans 13 amino acids. As DNA, the CDR3 is TGCGCCAGTACCGTCGACCCGAACACTGAAGCTTTCTTT. Protein: CASTVDPNTEAFF.

The chain recombines TRBV18 with TRBJ1-1; a possible D gene is TRBD1 (6 bases). Germline loops: CDR1 KGHSH, CDR2 LQKENI. Trimming left V 5 bases short and J 0 bases short, with 13 bases between. This CDR3 has 15 residues. CDR3 residues: CASSSRQGLNTEAFF. The CDR3 DNA sequence: TGTGCCAGCTCATCACGCCAGGGGTTGAACACTGAAGCTTTCTTT. The whole variable domain, remainder taken from reference TRBV18 and TRBJ1-1, is NAGVMQNPRHLVRRRGQEARLRCSPMKGHSHVYWYRQLPEEGLKFMVYLQKENIIDESGMPKERFSAEFPKEGPSILRIQQVVRGDSAAYFCASSSRQGLNTEAFFGQGTRLTVV.

This chain links TRBV7-2 with TRBJ2-5; 7 bases match TRBD1. The CDR3 length is 14 residues. With 1 base clipped from V and 4 bases from J, the junction kept 3 bases outside the gene matches. CDR1 SGHTA and CDR2 FQGNSA come from the germline V gene. CDR3 in DNA: TGTGCCAGCAGCTTAGAGAGGGGGCGAGAGACCCAGTACTTC. Protein: CASSLERGRETQYF. Supplemented by reference TRBV7-2 and TRBJ2-5, the full variable domain reads GAGVSQSPSNKVTEKGKDVELRCDPISGHTALYWYRQSLGQGLEFLIYFQGNSAPDKSGLPSDRFSAERTGGSVSTLTIQRTQQEDSAVYLCASSLERGRETQYFGPGTRLLVL.

This chain links TRBV9 with TRBJ1-2; D gene unclear. This CDR3 contains 13 residues. V lost 0 bases and J 3 bases, leaving 6 bases between the germline ends. CDR1 is SGDLS and CDR2 is YYNGEE in the germline V gene. CDR3 DNA: TGTGCCAGCAGCGTAGGTAGGGACTATGGCTACACCTTC. The encoded protein is CASSVGRDYGYTF.

The V call is TRBV27, the J call TRBJ2-5, with 13 positions matching TRBD2. The CDR3 runs 15 residues. CDR1 is MNHEY and CDR2 is SMNVEV in the germline V gene (reference sequence). With 6 bases clipped from V and 4 bases from J, the junction kept 5 bases outside the gene matches. The CDR3 region has the DNA TGTGCCAGCAGCCCGGGGACTAGCGGGGTAGAGACCCAGTACTTC. It yields the protein CASSPGTSGVETQYF.

The rearrangement uses TRBV9 and TRBJ2-3; D remains ambiguous. Trimming removed 4 bases at V and 0 bases at J, with 9 bases between. The V gene's germline CDR1 is SGDLS and CDR2 YYNGEE. The CDR3 has 14 amino acids. This chain's CDR3 is CASSSLGSTDTQYF. The CDR3, as DNA: TGTGCCAGCAGCTCCCTTGGGAGCACAGATACGCAGTATTTT.

The table lists this clone with a few counts. This chain connects TRBV3-1 (or the pseudogene TRBV3-2) to TRBJ2-1, with 9 bases aligning to TRBD1. The CDR3 consists of 15 residues. Trimming at V came to 2 bases and at J to 4 bases, leaving 3 bases not matched to a gene. Germline V gene data show CDR1 as LGHDT and CDR2 as YNNKEL (reference sequence). CDR3 sequence (DNA): TGTGCCAGCAGCCAATCGGACAGGGGTTACAATGAGCAGTTCTTC. Translation: CASSQSDRGYNEQFF.

The V call is TRBV24-1, the J call TRBJ2-5; D possibly matches TRBD1 or TRBD2 (5 bases each). The germline V and J ends were trimmed by 3 bases and 3 bases, with 13 bases remaining between them. The CDR3 has 15 amino acids. CDR1 is KGHDR, CDR2 SFDVKD, per germline. CDR3 bases: TGTGCCACCAGTGATCCCAGGGACCGAAAAGAGACCCAGTACTTC. Encoded protein: CATSDPRDRKETQYF.

CDR3 loop: CASSSAGQGAYGYTF. The CDR3 nucleotides read TGTGCCAGCAGCTCGGCGGGACAGGGGGCGTATGGCTACACCTTC. The genes are TRBV11-3 and TRBJ1-2; 12 nucleotides align to TRBD1. This CDR3 is built from 15 residues. V lost 4 bases and J lost 5; bases outside the gene matches: 5. CDR1 is SGHNT, CDR2 YENEEA, per germline.

The gene calls are TRBV7-2 and TRBJ1-2; no definite D call. The CDR3 loop spans 14 amino acids. Per the germline V gene, CDR1 is SGHTA and CDR2 is FQGNSA. V was trimmed by 5 bases and J by 7 bases, leaving 17 bases between them. CDR3 residues: CASSTQDGPLGYTF. As DNA, the CDR3 is TGTGCCAGCAGCACCCAAGACGGGCCTCTTGGCTACACCTTC. Variable domain in full (rest from reference TRBV7-2 and TRBJ1-2): GAGVSQSPSNKVTEKGKDVELRCDPISGHTALYWYRQSLGQGLEFLIYFQGNSAPDKSGLPSDRFSAERTGGSVSTLTIQRTQQEDSAVYLCASSTQDGPLGYTFGSGTRLTVV.

This chain joins TRBV11-2 and TRBJ2-3, with a weak D call TRBD1 (6 bases). Per germline, CDR1 SGHAT and CDR2 FQNNGV. CDR3 length: 14 residues. The germline V and J ends were trimmed by 3 bases and 2 bases, with 9 bases remaining between them. Here the CDR3 reads CASSLDRTTDTQYF. The CDR3 coding sequence is TGTGCCAGCAGCTTGGACAGAACCACAGATACGCAGTATTTT.

V and J are TRBV18 and TRBJ2-3; no definite D call. V dropped 4 bases and J dropped 3 bases, with 11 bases sitting between them. CDR3 length equals 14 residues. CDR1 KGHSH and CDR2 LQKENI come from the germline V gene. The CDR3 sequence: CASSLGRQTDTQYF. In nucleotides, the CDR3 is TGTGCCAGCTCACTTGGACGGCAAACAGATACGCAGTATTTT.

The rearrangement uses TRBV19 and TRBJ1-1; tentative D call: TRBD1 (5 bases). Trimming removed 6 bases at V and 6 bases at J, with 14 bases between. Germline V gene data show CDR1 as LNHDA and CDR2 as SQIVND (reference sequence). This CDR3 has 13 amino acids. This CDR3 reads CASRSPGVAEAFF. CDR3 DNA: TGTGCCAGTAGATCCCCGGGGGTCGCTGAAGCTTTCTTT.

CDR3 coding DNA: TGCGCCAGCAGCTTACTTAGCTCCGGGGGGGCCGGGGAGACCCAGTACTTC. This encodes CASSLLSSGGAGETQYF. The chain carries TRBV5-1 and TRBJ2-5; 8 bases agree with TRBD2. The trim removed 2 bases at V and 5 bases at J, leaving 14 bases unmatched. The CDR3 length is 17 residues. Looked up from germline, CDR1 is SGHRS and CDR2 is YFSETQ.

This clone was recorded only once. The V gene is TRBV27, the J gene TRBJ1-2; TRBD1 matches 7 bases. Per the germline V gene, CDR1 is MNHEY and CDR2 is SMNVEV (reference sequence). This CDR3 contains 12 residues. With V trimmed by 8 bases and J by 4 bases, 4 bases remained unmatched. Here the CDR3 reads CASRRTGYGYTF. The CDR3 bases are TGTGCCAGCCGCCGGACAGGCTATGGCTACACCTTC.

The chain couples TRBV5-4 to TRBJ1-1, with 8 bases aligning to TRBD1. The CDR3 runs to 14 residues. The germline CDR1 and CDR2 sequences are SGHNT and YYREEE (reference sequence). The V and J ends lost 10 bases and 2 bases, in that order; junction bases with no gene match: 10. The DNA for the CDR3 is TGTGCCCCAGGGGCGGACAGGGTCAACACTGAAGCTTTCTTT. Translating it yields CAPGADRVNTEAFF. Using reference TRBV5-4 and TRBJ1-1 for the parts outside the CDR3, the full variable domain is ETGVTQSPTHLIKTRGQQVTLRCSSQSGHNTVSWYQQALGQGPQFIFQYYREEENGRGNFPPRFSGLQFPNYSSELNVNALELDDSALYLCAPGADRVNTEAFFGQGTRLTVV.

The chain recombines TRBV29-1 with TRBJ2-3; D perhaps matches TRBD1 (5 bases). The CDR3 totals 12 residues. The V end was cut by 8 bases, the J end by 4 bases, with 13 bases between. Germline values: CDR1 SQVTM, CDR2 ANQGSEA. The CDR3 region has the DNA TGCAGCCTCAGACTGGGGCCAGATACGCAGTATTTT. Amino acid sequence: CSLRLGPDTQYF.

The gene calls are TRBV7-3 and TRBJ1-1; D is unclear. The CDR3 contains 13 residues. Germline lookup yields CDR1 SGHTA and CDR2 FQGTGA. Trimming pared 0 bases from V and 4 bases from J, leaving 6 bases between. The CDR3, as DNA: TGTGCCAGCAGCTTAACGCTGGGCACTGAAGCTTTCTTT. Translating it yields CASSLTLGTEAFF.

The rearrangement links TRBV7-2 to TRBJ1-4; unclear D gene. The length of the CDR3 is 15 residues. The germline V and J ends were trimmed by 5 bases and 0 bases, with 10 bases remaining between them. Germline assignment: CDR1 SGHTA and CDR2 FQGNSA. CDR3 sequence reads: CASSPSRSTNEKLFF. The CDR3, as DNA: TGTGCCAGCAGCCCGTCGAGATCAACTAATGAAAAACTGTTTTTT.

This chain links TRBV7-2 with TRBJ2-7; no clear D. Trimming removed 7 bases at V and 3 bases at J, with 7 bases between. The CDR3 sequence is 11 residues long. The germline gives CDR1 SGHTA, CDR2 FQGNSA. The CDR3 loop is CASMSSYEQYF. The CDR3 nucleotides read TGTGCCAGCATGAGCAGCTACGAGCAGTACTTC.

The chain links TRBV18 to TRBJ2-5; TRBD1 agrees at 9 bases. Germline assignment: CDR1 KGHSH and CDR2 LQKENI. After removal of 2 bases from V and 4 bases from J, the junction contained 14 bases not matched to a gene. The CDR3 contains 18 residues. Here the CDR3 reads CASSPGGWNTGGGETQYF. CDR3 nucleotides: TGTGCCAGCTCACCAGGCGGGTGGAATACAGGGGGCGGAGAGACCCAGTACTTC.

At least ten counts were recorded for this clone. The chain recombines TRBV4-1 with TRBJ1-3; TRBD1 might be the D (5 bases). V was pared by 0 bases and J by 0 bases, with 15 bases between. The CDR3 runs to 18 residues. CDR1 is MGHRA and CDR2 is YSYEKL in the germline V gene. The CDR3 DNA reads as TGCGCCAGCAGCCAAGATCATGCGGGGCCGCTCTCTGGAAACACCATATATTTT. Amino acid sequence: CASSQDHAGPLSGNTIYF.

The chain links TRBV5-1 to TRBJ1-3; D uncertain. The CDR3 is made up of 18 amino acids. The germline CDR1 and CDR2 sequences are SGHRS and YFSETQ. Trimming left V 1 base short and J 0 bases short, with 17 bases between. CDR3 protein: CASSLRSSGGSSGNTIYF. As DNA, the CDR3 is TGCGCCAGCAGCTTGAGATCGAGCGGCGGAAGCTCTGGAAACACCATATATTTT.

The V gene is TRBV7-2, the J gene TRBJ2-1; TRBD1 matches 8 bases. Germline values: CDR1 SGHTA, CDR2 FQGNSA. Losses at the gene ends were 4 bases for V and 10 bases for J; bases not matched to a gene: 3. The CDR3 covers 12 residues. CDR3 in DNA: TGTGCCAGCAGCTGGACAGGGAAGGAGCAGTTCTTC. It codes for CASSWTGKEQFF.

The CDR3 reads CASSLVTVLDEKLFF. The CDR3 bases are TGCGCCAGCAGCTTGGTTACGGTCCTCGATGAAAAACTGTTTTTT. The J gene is TRBJ1-4, the V gene TRBV5-1; the D is unclear. The CDR3 runs to 15 residues. The V gene's germline CDR1 is SGHRS and CDR2 YFSETQ. V gave up 0 bases and J gave up 6 bases, with 12 bases separating them.